The 2 T cell receptor beta chains reported below all come from one sample, sequenced in a study of T cell repertoires in aging, cancer and after chemotherapy. The template was genomic DNA from peripheral blood, not RNA. A mixed TRB-A/B primer pool amplified rearranged TRB by multiplex touch-down PCR. A single record per CDR3 protein comes from TCRdb applying MiXCR to the multiplex PCR reads. The data show about 550 distinct CDR3 sequences, 25% to 35% seen once. Sequencing was performed on blood. The source of these receptors is a human donor with a solid tumor.

The rearrangement joins TRBV7-2 to TRBJ1-2; no reliable D call. V gave up 8 bases and J gave up 0 bases, with 7 bases separating them. The CDR3 runs to 12 residues. Germline V CDR1 and CDR2: SGHTA, FQGNSA. The CDR3 nucleotides read TGTGCCAGCGCGAGTTCTAACTATGGCTACACCTTC. This encodes CASASSNYGYTF.

Remarks on this clonotype: This may stem from a read error, because a much larger clone lies one nucleotide away. The chain links TRBV6-2 or TRBV6-3 to TRBJ1-2; D uncertain. Trimming removed 6 bases at V and 8 bases at J, with 13 bases between. CDR1 is MNHEY and CDR2 is SVGEGT in the germline V gene. This CDR3 is built from 12 residues. The CDR3: CASRSDVSGYTF. CDR3 coding DNA: TGTGCCAGCAGATCGGACGTCTCCGGCTACACCTTC.